The 25 T cell receptor beta chains below come from one sample, sequenced in a study of OX40 agonist ivuxolimab in advanced cancers. Only in-frame clones appear in the TCRdb table, and some are missing; sequencing was by immunoSEQ multiplex PCR. The sample yields about 89,000 clones, under 95% seen once. This sample comprised CD4+ or CD8+ T cells sorted from blood, obtained in a trial of the OX40 agonist ivuxolimab. The receptors were sampled from an adult with an advanced solid tumor such as melanoma, head and neck, liver or kidney cancer.

V usage is TRBV5-1 and J usage is TRBJ2-1; D tentatively reads TRBD1 or TRBD2 (5 bases each). The V and J ends lost 1 base and 8 bases respectively, with 22 bases between them. The CDR3 contains 17 residues. Germline CDR1 reads SGHRS; CDR2 reads YFSETQ. This chain's CDR3 is CASSLSLAPLLGDEQFF. CDR3 nucleotide sequence: TGCGCCAGCAGCTTGTCGCTAGCTCCCCTGCTAGGGGATGAGCAGTTCTTC.

This clone was detected once. V and J are TRBV2 and TRBJ2-2; TRBD1 aligns across 8 bases. The CDR3 is 15 amino acids. Germline V gene lookup returns CDR1 SNHLY and CDR2 FYNNEI. J was trimmed by 0 bases and V by 6 bases; bases with no gene match: 3. DNA of the CDR3: TGTGCCAGCAGGATGGGACAGGCGAACACCGGGGAGCTGTTTTTT. Encoded protein: CASRMGQANTGELFF. Looking up the rest from reference TRBV2 and TRBJ2-2 gives the full variable domain: EPEVTQTPSHQVTQMGQEVILRCVPISNHLYFYWYRQILGQKVEFLVSFYNNEISEKSEIFDDQFSVERPDGSNFTLKIRSTKLEDSAMYFCASRMGQANTGELFFGEGSRLTVL.

This chain connects TRBV2 to TRBJ2-1; 7 nucleotides match TRBD2. Germline V gene lookup returns CDR1 SNHLY and CDR2 FYNNEI. Trimming at V came to 7 bases and at J to 3 bases, leaving 3 bases not matched to a gene. The CDR3 is 13 residues long. The DNA of the CDR3 is TGTGCCAGCATGGGGGGGGTCTACAATGAGCAGTTCTTC. Translating it yields CASMGGVYNEQFF.

The rearrangement joins TRBV18 to TRBJ1-5, with D unresolved. Trimming pared 4 bases from V and 2 bases from J, leaving 15 bases between. CDR3 length: 16 residues. The germline CDR1 and CDR2 sequences are KGHSH and LQKENI. The CDR3 spells CASSLTTNIGNQPQHF. CDR3 nucleotides: TGTGCCAGCTCACTCACCACTAACATCGGCAATCAGCCCCAGCATTTT.

The chain recombines TRBV14 with TRBJ2-1; 7 bases line up with TRBD1. CDR3 length: 15 residues. After removal of 4 bases from V and 5 bases from J, the junction contained 8 bases not matched to a gene. Germline CDR1 SGHDN, CDR2 FVKESK. CDR3 in amino acids: CASSRTGQLNNEQFF. The CDR3 DNA reads TGTGCCAGCAGCCGGACGGGACAGCTAAACAATGAGCAGTTCTTC.

The chain combines TRBV7-8 with TRBJ2-1; D is perhaps TRBD2 (6 bases). This CDR3 spans 15 amino acids. Germline loops: CDR1 SGHVS, CDR2 FQNEAQ. Trimming removed 0 bases at V and 6 bases at J, with 12 bases between. CDR3 sequence (DNA): TGTGCCAGCAGCTTAGCTGGCGGGACTCCCAATGAGCAGTTCTTC. This encodes CASSLAGGTPNEQFF. The whole variable domain, remainder taken from reference TRBV7-8 and TRBJ2-1, is GAGVSQSPRYKVAKRGQDVALRCDPISGHVSLFWYQQALGQGPEFLTYFQNEAQLDKSGLPSDRFFAERPEGSVSTLKIQRTQQEDSAVYLCASSLAGGTPNEQFFGPGTRLTVL.

The chain links TRBV7-2 to TRBJ1-4; possibly TRBD1 for D (5 bases). Trimming pared 4 bases from V and 5 bases from J, leaving 14 bases between. The CDR3 runs to 15 residues. CDR1 is SGHTA and CDR2 is FQGNSA in the germline V gene. CDR3 loop: CASSSSGTGNEKLFF. DNA of the CDR3: TGTGCCAGCAGCTCCTCCGGGACCGGCAATGAAAAACTGTTTTTT.

The V and J genes are TRBV5-1 and TRBJ2-1; 8 bases align to TRBD2. The CDR3 is 16 amino acids. The germline CDR1 and CDR2 sequences are SGHRS and YFSETQ. V gave up 0 bases and J gave up 7 bases; unmatched junction bases: 9. As DNA, the CDR3 is TGCGCCAGCAGCTTGGCCGTAAGCGGGAGTTCAAATGAGCAGTTCTTC. Amino acids: CASSLAVSGSSNEQFF.

V usage is TRBV10-2 and J usage is TRBJ1-6; a possible D gene is TRBD1 (5 bases). Germline assignment: CDR1 WSHSY and CDR2 SAAADI. This CDR3 has 14 amino acids. V was cut by 2 bases and J by 9 bases, with 11 bases left in between. CDR3 DNA: TGCGCCAGCAGTGAGCCCGATGGGGGTTCACCCCTCCACTTT. Protein sequence: CASSEPDGGSPLHF.

The rearrangement links TRBV19 to TRBJ2-7; D possibly corresponds to TRBD2 (5 bases). V lost 5 bases, J lost 1 base, and 12 bases lay in between. The CDR3 has 14 amino acids. Germline V gene data show CDR1 as LNHDA and CDR2 as SQIVND (reference sequence). CDR3: CASSPGLNSYEQYF. In DNA form, the CDR3 reads TGTGCCAGTAGTCCCGGACTCAATTCCTACGAGCAGTACTTC.

The chain uses TRBV18 and TRBJ1-4, with D possibly TRBD1 on 6 matching bases. Germline assignment: CDR1 KGHSH and CDR2 LQKENI. The V end lost 3 bases, the J end lost 3 bases, and 11 bases lay between the germline ends. The CDR3 runs 15 residues. CDR3 DNA: TGTGCCAGCTCACCTCAGGGGCCACCTAATGAAAAACTGTTTTTT. This gives the protein CASSPQGPPNEKLFF.

This chain links TRBV19 with TRBJ2-1; D is ambiguous. V was shortened by 4 bases and J by 8 bases, with 12 bases between the two germline ends. The CDR3 sequence is 13 residues long. Germline V gene sequence: CDR1 LNHDA, CDR2 SQIVND (reference sequence). Here the CDR3 reads CASSKSLMHEQFF. CDR3 DNA: TGTGCCAGTAGTAAAAGCCTTATGCATGAGCAGTTCTTC.

The V gene is TRBV5-4, the J gene TRBJ2-7; D remains ambiguous. The V end was cut by 0 bases, the J end by 2 bases, with 9 bases between. Germline CDR1 reads SGHNT; CDR2 reads YYREEE (reference sequence). The CDR3 consists of 14 residues. As DNA, the CDR3 is TGTGCCAGCAGCTTGGCCACAGCTACCTACGAGCAGTACTTC. The encoded protein is CASSLATATYEQYF.

In DNA, the CDR3 is TGCGCCAGCAGCCTCTTTGTGGGGGACGGGAGGGAAAAACTGTTTTTT. This translates into CASSLFVGDGREKLFF. This chain joins TRBV23-1 and TRBJ1-4; perhaps TRBD1 as D (5 bases). TRBV23-1 is classed as an ORF, of uncertain function. V was pared by 6 bases and J by 8 bases, with 22 bases between. The CDR3 covers 16 residues.

The chain recombines TRBV21-1 with TRBJ2-2; the D call of TRBD2 is as the table states it, not checked on the DNA. TRBV21-1 is a documented pseudogene. The CDR3 runs to 19 residues. DNA for the CDR3: TGTGCCAGCAGCAAATTTCGGCTAGCGGGGGAAGCGAACACCGGGGAGCTGTTTTTT. Its protein is CASSKFRLAGEANTGELFF.

The chain uses TRBV7-2 and TRBJ2-1, with 11 bases that match TRBD2. This CDR3 has 14 amino acids. V shed 4 bases, J shed 9 bases, and the junction held 5 bases outside the gene matches. CDR1 and CDR2 from the germline V gene are SGHTA and FQGNSA. The CDR3: CASSYQLAGVEQFF. In nucleotides, the CDR3 is TGTGCCAGCAGCTACCAACTAGCGGGAGTTGAGCAGTTCTTC.

The CDR3 sequence: CASGRGGTGEGYTF. Here the CDR3 DNA reads TGTGCCAGCGGACGGGGCGGGACGGGGGAGGGCTACACCTTC. J is TRBJ1-2 and V is TRBV27; a weak D match, TRBD1 (5 bases). V lost 8 bases and J lost 8, with 21 bases in between. CDR1 is MNHEY and CDR2 is SMNVEV in the germline V gene (reference sequence). The CDR3 runs to 14 residues.

The chain couples TRBV9 to TRBJ2-1; 10 positions match TRBD1. CDR3 length: 18 amino acids. CDR1 SGDLS and CDR2 YYNGEE come from the germline V gene. After removal of 3 bases from V and 2 bases from J, the junction contained 11 bases not matched to a gene. The CDR3 reads CASSGRDRGFIPYNEQFF. In DNA form, the CDR3 reads TGTGCCAGCAGCGGCCGGGACAGGGGTTTTATCCCCTACAATGAGCAGTTCTTC.

The chain is built from TRBV18 and TRBJ2-5; D gene uncertain. Germline values: CDR1 KGHSH, CDR2 LQKENI. Trimming removed 5 bases from V and 6 bases from J, with 10 bases in between. The CDR3 runs to 12 residues. The CDR3 loop reads CASSSQSQTQYF. The CDR3 bases are TGTGCCAGCTCATCTCAATCCCAGACCCAGTACTTC.

The chain has TRBV7-2 and TRBJ2-2; 7 nucleotides align to TRBD1. This CDR3 is built from 16 residues. V was pared by 5 bases and J by 2 bases, with 8 bases of the junction left unmatched. Per the germline V gene, CDR1 is SGHTA and CDR2 is FQGNSA. DNA for the CDR3: TGTGCCAGCAGCCGACAGGGCCTTGGAAACACCGGGGAGCTGTTTTTT. Amino acid sequence: CASSRQGLGNTGELFF. The whole variable domain, filled in from reference TRBV7-2 and TRBJ2-2, reads GAGVSQSPSNKVTEKGKDVELRCDPISGHTALYWYRQSLGQGLEFLIYFQGNSAPDKSGLPSDRFSAERTGGSVSTLTIQRTQQEDSAVYLCASSRQGLGNTGELFFGEGSRLTVL.

The chain uses TRBV9 and TRBJ2-3, with 9 nucleotides matching TRBD2. The CDR3 runs to 14 residues. V lost 0 bases to trimming and J lost 5 bases; unmatched junction nucleotides: 1. The germline CDR1 and CDR2 sequences are SGDLS and YYNGEE. The CDR3 sequence: CASSVVSGGDTQYF. The CDR3 DNA sequence: TGTGCCAGCAGCGTAGTTAGCGGGGGAGATACGCAGTATTTT.

V and J are TRBV19 and TRBJ2-1, with 9 positions matching TRBD2. The ends lost 3 bases at V and 9 bases at J; junction bases unmatched: 18. The CDR3 runs to 18 residues. Germline CDR1 LNHDA, CDR2 SQIVND (reference sequence). The CDR3 loop reads CASSMRPSGMGSFAEQFF. The CDR3 bases are TGTGCCAGTAGTATGAGGCCTAGCGGGATGGGATCATTCGCTGAGCAGTTCTTC.

The chain uses TRBV7-2 and TRBJ1-3; D remains ambiguous. Germline values: CDR1 SGHTA, CDR2 FQGNSA. V was clipped by 0 bases and J by 0 bases, with 9 bases between them. The CDR3 extends over 16 amino acids. In DNA, the CDR3 is TGTGCCAGCAGCTTAGCGGCGGGCCGCTCTGGAAACACCATATATTTT. It is translated as CASSLAAGRSGNTIYF. Based on the CDR3 plus reference TRBV7-2 and TRBJ1-3, the full variable domain is GAGVSQSPSNKVTEKGKDVELRCDPISGHTALYWYRQSLGQGLEFLIYFQGNSAPDKSGLPSDRFSAERTGGSVSTLTIQRTQQEDSAVYLCASSLAAGRSGNTIYFGEGSWLTVV.

The chain employs TRBV28 and TRBJ2-3; 13 bases line up with TRBD2. The length of the CDR3 is 16 residues. J lost 2 bases, V lost 4 bases, and 3 bases had no gene match. Germline CDR1 reads MDHEN; CDR2 reads SYDVKM. CDR3 in DNA: TGTGCCAGCAGTTCAGGGACTAGCGGGACCACAGATACGCAGTATTTT. Protein: CASSSGTSGTTDTQYF. Using reference TRBV28 and TRBJ2-3 for the parts outside the CDR3, the full variable domain is DVKVTQSSRYLVKRTGEKVFLECVQDMDHENMFWYRQDPGLGLRLIYFSYDVKMKEKGDIPEGYSVSREKKERFSLILESASTNQTSMYLCASSSGTSGTTDTQYFGPGTRLTVL.

The V and J genes are TRBV18 and TRBJ2-3; 7 positions match TRBD1. The CDR3 is made up of 16 amino acids. V lost 0 bases and J lost 2; bases outside the gene matches: 5. Germline CDR1 is KGHSH and CDR2 is LQKENI. The CDR3 reads CASSPPGQKYTDTQYF. Here the CDR3 DNA reads TGTGCCAGCTCACCACCGGGACAGAAATACACAGATACGCAGTATTTT.